Listed below are T cell receptor beta chains from one sample, sequenced in a study of blood T cell repertoires in COVID-19. Generated by immunoSEQ multiplex PCR, the TCRdb table keeps only in-frame clones and is missing some. The table has some 52,000 clones, 90% seen once. Sequenced input: peripheral blood. These receptors all stem from a human donor in a cohort sampled during active COVID-19. The CDR3 runs from the conserved cysteine through the conserved F or W. Each record gives: D gene, V gene, CDR3 protein. The D gene is left open where the match is weak.

D: TRBD1
V: TRBV28
CDR3: CASSLQGVGNQPQHF

D: NA
V: TRBV21-1
CDR3: CASSSGSPSRNRIDTQYF

D: TRBD2
V: TRBV11-2
CDR3: CASSLASFGGSSYNEQFF

D: NA
V: TRBV7-2
CDR3: CASSLAGTVEGYTF

D: TRBD2
V: TRBV19
CDR3: CASSMGGSSYEQYF

D: NA
V: TRBV28
CDR3: CASTWTVNAGELFF

D: TRBD1
V: TRBV2
CDR3: CASSNDRDNSPLHF

D: NA
V: TRBV5-6
CDR3: CASTLWGRDYEQYF

D: NA
V: TRBV6-5
CDR3: CASSIAFRYNEQFF

D: TRBD1
V: TRBV6-6
CDR3: CASSPDRANTEAFF

D: NA
V: TRBV9
CDR3: CASSPPWAGSRNEQFF

D: TRBD2
V: TRBV18
CDR3: CASSPALAGGTDTQYF

D: TRBD1
V: TRBV11-2
CDR3: CASSLVRGRSAGELFF

D: TRBD2
V: TRBV7-8
CDR3: CASSLALAGVWDTQYF

D: TRBD2
V: TRBV28
CDR3: CASSSAGAIYNEQFF

D: TRBD1
V: TRBV20-1
CDR3: CSASGTGSQETQYF

D: NA
V: TRBV28
CDR3: CASSSGDSPLHF

D: TRBD1
V: TRBV9
CDR3: CASSTSGGLNTIYF

D: NA
V: TRBV5-6
CDR3: CASSLTGPYGYTF

D: TRBD2
V: TRBV7-9
CDR3: CASSLASGSRGLYEQYF

D: NA
V: TRBV7-6
CDR3: CASSLLGDEQFF

D: NA
V: TRBV21-1
CDR3: CASSKEAGDRDHPSNQPQHF

D: NA
V: TRBV30
CDR3: CAWSVQGYEQYF

D: TRBD1
V: TRBV19
CDR3: CASSPTGGPNYGYTF

D: NA
V: TRBV30
CDR3: CASTVRSSYEQYF

D: TRBD2
V: TRBV5-1
CDR3: CASSLTRLAGGPHITYNEQFF

D: NA
V: TRBV6-6
CDR3: CASQGPTGPQHF

D: NA
V: TRBV30
CDR3: CAWSVLAAYEQYF

D: NA
V: TRBV29-1
CDR3: CSVGGGRSGYTF

D: TRBD1
V: TRBV11-2
CDR3: CASSLATNRGYAFF

D: TRBD2
V: TRBV24-1
CDR3: CATSVAGEGDTQYF

D: TRBD1
V: TRBV19
CDR3: CASSVQGLQYF

D: NA
V: TRBV3-1/TRBV3-2
CDR3: CASSQDVSGAETQYF

D: TRBD2
V: TRBV5-1
CDR3: CASSNRLATRRGETQYF

D: NA
V: TRBV27
CDR3: CASSLQGPNQPQHF

D: NA
V: TRBV28
CDR3: CATLDWGNGNTIYF

D: NA
V: TRBV3-1/TRBV3-2
CDR3: CASSQDYLNEQFF

D: TRBD1
V: TRBV9
CDR3: CASSEGQGARGYTF

D: TRBD2
V: TRBV9
CDR3: CASSAGAGTSGSSSTDTQYF

D: NA
V: TRBV5-5
CDR3: CASSLGGGGSSYEQYF

D: NA
V: TRBV12-3/TRBV12-4
CDR3: CASTVPAGTEAFF

D: NA
V: TRBV6-6
CDR3: CASSYSGGRYEQFF

D: NA
V: TRBV11-2
CDR3: CASSDHRGITGNTIYF

D: NA
V: TRBV28
CDR3: CASSHRTSEAFF

D: TRBD1
V: TRBV10-3
CDR3: CAISAGQGAREQFF

D: NA
V: TRBV28
CDR3: CASSAPWGDGYTF